This TCR beta chain derives from a study of T cell clonotyping in hematopoietic cell transplantation. Germline CDR1 reads MNHNS; CDR2 reads SASEGT. The trim removed 4 bases at V and 6 bases at J, leaving 13 bases unmatched. The CDR3 covers 17 residues. Sequencing used immunoSEQ multiplex PCR; TCRdb keeps in-frame clones, though not all of them. Among about 6,800 clones listed, over 95% were seen once. The sequencing used PBMCs, collected 30 days after allogeneic stem cell transplant. This chain uses TRBV6-1 with TRBJ1-4; TRBD1 aligns across 8 bases. The receptor's source is a male patient aged 55 to 69 who had an allogeneic stem cell transplant from a related donor, so the T cells may come from the graft donor. Some clones in this sample may be carry-over from other donors' samples. CDR3: CASSGGEAGGVDEKLFF. The DNA of the CDR3 is TGTGCCAGCAGTGGAGGGGAAGCAGGGGGCGTCGATGAAAAACTGTTTTTT.